This TCR beta chain derives from a study of chemoradiotherapy in HPV16-positive cancers. General study results and limits: For HPV16-positive patients, expanding HPV-responsive T cells associated with longer recurrence-free survival. During treatment, candidate HPV-specific clones and E7-related motifs expanded in tumor. The functional HPV-specific definition rests on just two HPV16-positive patients.

Repertoires were sampled repeatedly during chemoradiotherapy. Looked up from germline, CDR1 is LNHDA and CDR2 is SQIVND (reference sequence). This CDR3 has 14 amino acids. With 5 bases clipped from V and 9 bases from J, the junction kept 11 bases outside the gene matches. Worth noting for this clone: The target antigen is unknown.

This table comes from immunoSEQ multiplex PCR, and its TCRdb copy is limited to in-frame clones, with some not included. The top ten hold around 21% of the sample, which has 9,000 to 15,000 clones, 55% to 70% seen once. The sequence came from a human donor with HPV-associated anogenital cancer. The sample was collected from a patient who underwent chemoradiotherapy. The chain is built from TRBV19 and TRBJ2-5; TRBD2 matches at 8 bases. The CDR3 DNA reads TGTGCCAGTAGTGTCACTAGCGGCCAAGGGGCCCAGTACTTC. Its translation is CASSVTSGQGAQYF.